Listed below are T cell receptor beta chains from one sample, sequenced in a study of beta chain features in type 1 diabetes. Method: immunoSEQ multiplex PCR; TCRdb's copy keeps in-frame clones and lacks some. The sample lists roughly 700,000 clones; around 15% were seen once. The specimen sequenced was naive CD4+ T cells from blood. These TCRs come from a man younger than 35 with type 1 diabetes. The CDR3 runs from the conserved cysteine through the conserved F or W. A D gene is named only where the DNA matches it firmly. Part of the rows lack a size; the others show once, few, many or a class for expanded clones.

>few|TRBV14|TRBD1|TRBJ1-6
CASSSGQGWYNSPLHF
TGTGCCAGCAGCTCTGGACAGGGGTGGTATAATTCACCCCTCCACTTT
>few|TRBV4-1|NA|TRBJ1-2
CASSQTGFYGYTF
TGCGCCAGCAGTCAGACAGGTTTCTATGGCTACACCTTC
>NA|TRBV9|TRBD1|TRBJ1-4
CASSVDGGTGATNEKLFF
TGTGCCAGCAGCGTAGATGGAGGGACAGGGGCAACTAATGAAAAACTGTTTTTT
>few|TRBV10-3|NA|TRBJ1-1
CAIRIDLNTEAFF
TGTGCCATCAGGATAGACTTGAACACTGAAGCTTTCTTT
>few|TRBV5-1|NA|TRBJ1-1
CASSLVGENTEAFF
TGCGCCAGCAGCTTGGTCGGAGAGAACACTGAAGCTTTCTTT
>NA|TRBV15|NA|TRBJ2-3
CATSRDSGQWVTDTQYF
TGTGCCACCAGCAGAGATTCGGGACAATGGGTCACAGATACGCAGTATTTT
>few|TRBV7-8|NA|TRBJ2-5
CASSLVGGTQYF
TGTGCCAGCAGCTTAGTCGGGGGGACCCAGTACTTC
>few|TRBV7-2|NA|TRBJ2-2
CASSLGDRRTGELFF
TGTGCCAGCAGCTTAGGGGATAGGAGAACCGGGGAGCTGTTTTTT
>NA|TRBV6-1|NA|TRBJ1-2
CASSGPTGFNGYTF
TGTGCCAGCAGTGGCCCTACAGGGTTTAATGGCTACACCTTC
>few|TRBV11-2|NA|TRBJ2-6
CASLIPGANVLTF
TGTGCCAGCCTAATCCCTGGGGCCAACGTCCTGACTTTC
>few|TRBV2|NA|TRBJ2-7
CASREETVAYEQYF
TGTGCCAGCAGAGAAGAGACAGTTGCCTACGAGCAGTACTTC
>NA|TRBV29-1|TRBD1|TRBJ1-2
CSVEDYRGRFPPRGYTF
TGCAGCGTTGAAGATTACAGGGGACGATTTCCCCCTCGTGGCTACACCTTC
>few|TRBV7-9|NA|TRBJ1-6
CASSLSGPLHF
TGTGCCAGCAGCCTGTCCGGTCCCCTCCACTTT
>NA|TRBV10-3|NA|TRBJ2-2
CAISVEAGANTGELFF
TGTGCCATCAGTGTAGAGGCGGGCGCGAACACCGGGGAGCTGTTTTTT
>few|TRBV5-1|NA|TRBJ1-1
CASTDLGNTEAFF
TGCGCCAGTACCGACCTCGGGAACACTGAAGCTTTCTTT
>few|TRBV13|TRBD1|TRBJ1-6
CASSTRQGGSYNSPLHF
TGTGCCAGCAGCACGCGACAGGGCGGCTCCTATAATTCACCCCTCCACTTT
>NA|TRBV11-2|NA|TRBJ1-1
CASSSDRNTEAFF
TGTGCCAGCAGCTCAGACAGAAACACTGAAGCTTTCTTT
>NA|TRBV5-1|TRBD2|TRBJ2-7
CASTPGGSTYEQYF
TGCGCCAGCACCCCCGGGGGGTCGACCTACGAGCAGTACTTC